This TCR beta chain was obtained from a study of T cells after yellow fever vaccination. At the level of the study: Fractions of limited cellularity were prepared by means of SMART-Seq v4 Ultra Low Input.

Notes on the study in general: The secondary T-cell response peaked on day 5, not day 15, but was weaker. A large majority of primary-vaccination clones showed up again after the booster (approximately 96% CD4, around 88% CD8). Some clonotypes were seen in both the CD4 and the CD8 compartments. These made up a small share and likely arose from convergent recombination.

MiXCR, applied by TCRdb to the 5' RACE reads, yields one record per CDR3 protein. This table has under 350,000 distinct CDR3 sequences, over 3.5% appearing once. About this clonotype: Its antigen is still unknown.

This CDR3 is built from 21 residues. Germline loops: CDR1 LGHNA, CDR2 YSLEER. The V end was cut by 1 base, the J end by 0 bases, with 22 bases between. The rearrangement uses TRBV4-3 and TRBJ1-6; no definite D call. The material sequenced was PBMCs, taken 5 days after the yellow fever booster vaccination. The clonotype was recovered from a man aged 18 to 30 who received the YFV17D yellow fever vaccine. The CDR3 loop is CASSQVPRPTSLSSYNSPLHF. CDR3 DNA: TGCGCCAGCAGCCAAGTCCCGAGGCCGACGTCCCTTAGCTCCTATAATTCACCCCTCCACTTT.